This paragraph covers one T cell receptor beta chain sequence. This sample is drawn from a study of control samples from healthy donors and cancer patients. This CDR3 has 17 amino acids. Germline CDR1 reads SGHTA; CDR2 reads FQGNSA. J gave up 1 base and V 1 base, and 8 bases lay outside the gene matches. The repertoire was sequenced with immunoSEQ multiplex PCR; TCRdb's copy has only in-frame clones and lacks some. Of roughly 98,000 clones listed, roughly 93% were seen once; the top ten hold around 8.2%. The chain uses TRBV7-2 and TRBJ1-1, with TRBD1 identical over 8 bases. The TCR originated in a man aged 18-30 years in good health. The sequenced sample consisted of blood. CDR3 DNA: TGTGCCAGCAGCTTAGTTTGGGACAGGAGCTCGAACACTGAAGCTTTCTTT. Its protein is CASSLVWDRSSNTEAFF.